The TCR beta chain described here comes from a study of T cells expressing NK-cell markers. On the study more broadly: Each TCR beta repertoire originated in sorted T cells that were CD3+CD56+NKG2C+, CD3+CD56+NKG2C- or CD3+CD56-NKG2C+. Points from the study as a whole: Also leading the CD3+CD56-NKG2C+ fraction in a handful of donors were these clonotypes.

CDR3 length equals 13 residues. TCRdb re-called the 5' RACE reads and shows each CDR3 protein once, DNA omitted. The table lists a few hundred thousand distinct CDR3 sequences, with roughly 5.2% in the top ten. Concerning this clonotype: The target antigen is unknown.

The receptor comes from a man aged 18-70 years in good health. The V call is TRBV12-3 or TRBV12-4, the J call TRBJ2-6; TCRdb's D call of TRBD1 is untestable without DNA. Sequencing was carried out using blood T cells: a sorted CD56 or NKG2C T cell subset, CD4+ or CD8+ T cells, or bulk PBMC T cells (not recorded which). CDR3: CASSYGSGDVLTF.